This paragraph reports one TCR beta chain. The data were obtained in a study of CD8 T cells in Susac syndrome. Background on the study: When their blood was taken, the Susac syndrome patients had either not yet had any therapy, were taking corticosteroids, or were taking intravenous immunoglobulin alone.

Random-hexamer reverse transcription was applied to about 0.5 to 1 ug RNA. TCRdb processed the immunoSEQ multiplex PCR reads anew with MiXCR; each CDR3 protein has one entry. The data show about 240,000 distinct CDR3 sequences, about 96% seen once. The CDR3 runs 16 residues. V shed 6 bases and J shed 0 bases, with 19 bases lying between them. Germline assignment: CDR1 DFQATT and CDR2 SNEGSKA (reference sequence). The sequence was collected from a human donor with Susac syndrome. The gene calls are TRBV20-1 and TRBJ2-3, with D unclear. The sample was CD4+ T cells from PBMCs. The CDR3 DNA reads TGCAGTGCCCGTCACCCCGGTAGTCCTAGCACAGATACGCAGTATTTT. Its translation: CSARHPGSPSTDTQYF.